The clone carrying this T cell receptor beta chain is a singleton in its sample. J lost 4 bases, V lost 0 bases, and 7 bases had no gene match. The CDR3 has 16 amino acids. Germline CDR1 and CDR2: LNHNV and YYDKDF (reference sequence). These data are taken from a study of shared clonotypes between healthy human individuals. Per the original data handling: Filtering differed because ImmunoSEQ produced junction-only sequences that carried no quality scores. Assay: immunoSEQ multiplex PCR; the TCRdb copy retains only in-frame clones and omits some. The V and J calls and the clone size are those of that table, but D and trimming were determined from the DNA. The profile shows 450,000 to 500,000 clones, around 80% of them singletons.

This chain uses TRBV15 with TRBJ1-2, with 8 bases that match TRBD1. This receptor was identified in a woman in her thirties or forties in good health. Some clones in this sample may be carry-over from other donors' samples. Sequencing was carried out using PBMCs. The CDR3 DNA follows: TGTGCCACCAGCAGAGACCTCAGGGGGCAGGTCTATGGCTACACCTTC. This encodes CATSRDLRGQVYGYTF.